Each of the 2 T cell receptor beta chains below was sequenced from the same sample in a study of blood T cell repertoires in COVID-19. Here immunoSEQ multiplex PCR was the method, and the copy in TCRdb shows in-frame clones only, minus some. Among just under 55,000 clones, 80% to 85% were seen once, and the ten largest hold about 2%. Sequences were obtained from peripheral blood. These TCRs come from a woman between 55 and 75 years old with acute or convalescent COVID-19.

The V and J genes are TRBV5-5 and TRBJ1-2; D uncertain. V lost 0 bases to trimming and J lost 5 bases, with 8 bases between them. The CDR3 sequence is 13 residues long. Germline CDR1 and CDR2: SGHKS and YYEKEE (reference sequence). This CDR3 reads CASSLAGGYGYTF. CDR3 in DNA: TGTGCCAGCAGCTTGGCCGGAGGGTATGGCTACACCTTC.

The rearrangement links TRBV10-3 to TRBJ1-1, with D unclear. Looked up from germline, CDR1 is ENHRY and CDR2 is SYGVKD. The CDR3 consists of 12 residues. Deletions cut 2 bases from V and 5 bases from J, with 6 bases between. CDR3 amino acids: CAISEAGTEAFF. As DNA, the CDR3 is TGTGCCATCAGTGAGGCGGGAACTGAAGCTTTCTTT.